The 8 T cell receptor beta chains below come from one sample, sequenced in a study of shared clonotypes between healthy human individuals. Sequenced by immunoSEQ multiplex PCR; TCRdb stores in-frame clones only, minus some. This sample yields about 1 million clones, of which more than 60% are seen a single time; around 1.5% belongs to the top ten. Sequences were obtained from memory CD4+ T cells sorted from blood. Stated subset: CD45RA-negative fraction. Source of these receptors: a man younger than 30 in good health.

CDR3 bases: TGTGCCAGCAGCGCCCGGGGACAGGGGATAGTCAATGAGCAGTTCTTC. Amino acid sequence: CASSARGQGIVNEQFF. The rearrangement joins TRBV9 to TRBJ2-1, with 10 bases lining up with TRBD1. With V trimmed by 3 bases and J by 6 bases, 9 bases remained unmatched. Per germline, CDR1 SGDLS and CDR2 YYNGEE. The CDR3 loop spans 16 amino acids.

This clone showed up just once. V usage is TRBV5-4 and J usage is TRBJ1-1; D is unresolved. V lost 2 bases and J lost 1, with 9 bases in between. Germline loops: CDR1 SGHNT, CDR2 YYREEE (reference sequence). The CDR3 loop spans 14 amino acids. CDR3 nucleotides: TGTGCCAGCAGCTTCGACGGTCAGAACACTGAAGCTTTCTTT. Residues: CASSFDGQNTEAFF.

The chain recombines TRBV7-9 with TRBJ1-5; D uncertain. Trimming pared 5 bases from V and 7 bases from J, leaving 24 bases between. Per germline, CDR1 SEHNR and CDR2 FQNEAQ (reference sequence). The CDR3 contains 17 residues. The CDR3 loop is CASSPGVDSQAFQPQHF. In DNA, the CDR3 is TGTGCCAGCAGCCCCGGCGTCGACTCCCAAGCTTTCCAGCCCCAGCATTTT.

A remark on this clone: This likely traces to a read error, being one base from a far larger clone. The rearrangement links TRBV29-1 to TRBJ2-7; D gene uncertain. Looked up from germline, CDR1 is SQVTM and CDR2 is ANQGSEA. CDR3 size: 11 residues. This CDR3 is CSVERSCEQYF. CDR3 DNA sequence: TGCAGCGTTGAGAGATCCTGCGAGCAGTACTTC.

V is TRBV15 and J is TRBJ2-3, with 10 nucleotides matching TRBD2. With 6 bases clipped from V and 4 bases from J, the junction kept 10 bases outside the gene matches. CDR3 size: 16 residues. Per germline, CDR1 LNHNV and CDR2 YYDKDF (reference sequence). The CDR3 region has the DNA TGTGCCACCAGGGGAGAACTAGCGGGATCGGCAGATACGCAGTATTTT. Protein: CATRGELAGSADTQYF.

The chain carries TRBV15 and TRBJ1-2; 9 bases line up with TRBD1. Germline V gene sequence: CDR1 LNHNV, CDR2 YYDKDF (reference sequence). CDR3 length: 15 amino acids. V lost 1 base to trimming and J lost 7 bases; unmatched junction nucleotides: 7. CDR3 residues: CATSRAGQGKAGYTF. CDR3 sequence (DNA): TGTGCCACCAGCAGAGCGGGACAGGGCAAAGCTGGCTACACCTTC.

This chain joins TRBV28 and TRBJ2-3; D unresolved. Per germline, CDR1 MDHEN and CDR2 SYDVKM. Trimming pared 4 bases from V and 2 bases from J, leaving 4 bases between. The CDR3 is made up of 12 amino acids. The CDR3 spells CASSSFTDTQYF. For the CDR3, the DNA is TGTGCCAGCAGTTCTTTCACAGATACGCAGTATTTT.

The chain carries TRBV5-1 and TRBJ2-3; no firm D call. Trimming pared 4 bases from V and 4 bases from J, leaving 13 bases between. The CDR3 length is 14 residues. The germline V gene has CDR1 SGHRS and CDR2 YFSETQ. CDR3 bases: TGCGCCAGCAGCCCCCGGCCGGTACCAGATACGCAGTATTTT. Its translation: CASSPRPVPDTQYF.